These 14 T cell receptor beta chains were sequenced from one sample in a study of T cell clonotyping in hematopoietic cell transplantation. Profiled with immunoSEQ multiplex PCR; TCRdb holds only in-frame clones, not every one. The table lists about 44,000 clones, around 94% of them singletons. The sequenced material came from peripheral blood mononuclear cells. The receptors originated from a woman aged 50 to 60 in good health. Some clones in this sample may be carry-over from other donors' samples.

V and J are TRBV11-1 and TRBJ2-5, with D uncertain. The CDR3 sequence is 11 residues long. Germline V gene sequence: CDR1 SGHAT, CDR2 FQDESV (reference sequence). V gave up 3 bases and J gave up 3 bases, with 2 bases separating them. The CDR3 is CASSFKETQYF. In DNA form, the CDR3 reads TGTGCCAGCAGCTTCAAAGAGACCCAGTACTTC.

The genes are TRBV5-1 and TRBJ2-5; D remains unclear. The J call may not be correct, given that the DNA end is closer to TRBJ2-7. CDR3 length: 15 amino acids. CDR1 and CDR2 (germline): SGHRS, YFSETQ. The chain's CDR3 is CASSPTAPTSYEQYF. The CDR3, as DNA: TGCGCCAGCAGCCCAACTGCCCCGACCTCCTACGAGCAGTACTTC.

The rearrangement links TRBV6-1 to TRBJ1-2; possibly TRBD1 for D (5 bases). This CDR3 comprises 14 residues. Trimming shortened V by 6 bases and J by 8 bases, and 19 bases separated the two germline ends. The V gene's germline CDR1 is MNHNS and CDR2 SASEGT. This CDR3 reads CASRRGPTFEGYTF. CDR3 nucleotide sequence: TGTGCCAGCAGGAGGGGACCAACCTTTGAGGGCTACACCTTC.

This chain joins TRBV29-1 and TRBJ1-2; no firm D call. This CDR3 is 11 amino acids long. Trimming stripped 8 bases from V and 7 bases from J, with 14 bases between. Germline V gene lookup returns CDR1 SQVTM and CDR2 ANQGSEA. CDR3 region: CSIWEGLGYTF. The CDR3 coding sequence is TGCAGCATCTGGGAAGGGCTTGGCTACACCTTC.

The CDR3 spells CASSTTGVNYGYTF. The CDR3 DNA sequence: TGTGCCAGCAGCACGACAGGGGTTAACTATGGCTACACCTTC. The rearrangement uses TRBV5-4 and TRBJ1-2, with 8 bases lining up with TRBD1. Losses at the gene ends were 4 bases for V and 1 base for J; bases not matched to a gene: 3. Germline CDR1 reads SGHNT; CDR2 reads YYREEE (reference sequence). The CDR3 runs to 14 residues.

The chain employs TRBV5-1 and TRBJ1-3; TRBD1 might be the D (5 bases). Trimming shortened V by 1 base and J by 1 base, and 12 bases separated the two germline ends. The CDR3 runs to 16 residues. The germline gives CDR1 SGHRS, CDR2 YFSETQ. The CDR3 bases are TGCGCCAGCAGCTTGAGCGACAGCAATTCTGGAAACACCATATATTTT. This translates into CASSLSDSNSGNTIYF.

This chain joins TRBV28 and TRBJ2-3; D may match TRBD1 or TRBD2 (5 bases each). Germline loops: CDR1 MDHEN, CDR2 SYDVKM. The ends were cut back, 10 bases at V and 5 bases at J, with 16 bases in the middle. This CDR3 is 13 amino acids long. CDR3 bases: TGTGCCACCATCACGGGGCGACAAGATACGCAGTATTTT. The encoded protein is CATITGRQDTQYF.

The gene calls are TRBV9 and TRBJ1-2, with D perhaps TRBD1 (5 bases). CDR1 SGDLS and CDR2 YYNGEE come from the germline V gene. The CDR3 extends over 13 amino acids. Trimming removed 0 bases at V and 8 bases at J, with 11 bases between. DNA of the CDR3: TGTGCCAGCAGCGTAGCGGAGGGGCTCGGCTACACCTTC. Its translation is CASSVAEGLGYTF. The full variable domain, with the rest looked up from reference TRBV9 and TRBJ1-2, is DSGVTQTPKHLITATGQRVTLRCSPRSGDLSVYWYQQSLDQGLQFLIQYYNGEERAKGNILERFSAQQFPDLHSELNLSSLELGDSALYFCASSVAEGLGYTFGSGTRLTVV.

The V gene is TRBV7-2, the J gene TRBJ2-7; the D gene is possibly TRBD2 (5 bases). The germline V and J ends were trimmed by 5 bases and 1 base, with 9 bases remaining between them. The CDR3 runs to 13 residues. Germline values: CDR1 SGHTA, CDR2 FQGNSA. CDR3 coding DNA: TGTGCCAGCAGCCCAGCGGCATCCTACGAGCAGTACTTC. Translating it yields CASSPAASYEQYF. Based on the CDR3 plus reference TRBV7-2 and TRBJ2-7, the full variable domain is GAGVSQSPSNKVTEKGKDVELRCDPISGHTALYWYRQSLGQGLEFLIYFQGNSAPDKSGLPSDRFSAERTGGSVSTLTIQRTQQEDSAVYLCASSPAASYEQYFGPGTRLTVT.

This chain uses TRBV6-5 with TRBJ2-7; TRBD2 agrees at 15 bases. V lost 9 bases and J lost 6; bases outside the gene matches: 3. The CDR3 is 13 residues long. CDR1 and CDR2 (germline): MNHEY, SVGAGI. CDR3 DNA sequence: TGTGCCAGTGGACTAGCGGGGGGGCTCGAGCAGTACTTC. It codes for CASGLAGGLEQYF.

The V call is TRBV4-1, the J call TRBJ2-3, with TRBD2 matching 12 bases. This CDR3 spans 17 amino acids. Trimming cost V 2 bases and J 1 base; bases outside gene matches: 4. Germline V gene sequence: CDR1 MGHRA, CDR2 YSYEKL. The CDR3 DNA sequence: TGCGCCAGCAGCCAACCGGGACTAGCGGGCGGCACAGATACGCAGTATTTT. Residues: CASSQPGLAGGTDTQYF.

The chain uses TRBV23-1 and TRBJ1-1, with 8 bases aligning to TRBD1. TRBV23-1 is an ORF for which the function is uncertain. The CDR3 totals 15 residues. V shed 9 bases and J 3 bases; nucleotides not matched to a gene: 12. CDR3 region: CARDRAHPLHTEAFF. The CDR3 DNA follows: TGCGCCAGGGACAGGGCCCACCCTCTCCACACTGAAGCTTTCTTT.

This clone was detected only once. J is TRBJ1-1 and V is TRBV9; D gene ambiguous. Germline V lookup: CDR1 SGDLS, CDR2 YYNGEE. CDR3 length equals 13 residues. V lost 0 bases to trimming and J lost 1 base, with 4 bases between them. CDR3 sequence (DNA): TGTGCCAGCAGCGTAGGAAGGAACACTGAAGCTTTCTTT. Its translation: CASSVGRNTEAFF.

J is TRBJ1-5 and V is TRBV7-8, with 8 positions matching TRBD1. CDR3 length: 17 residues. Germline V lookup: CDR1 SGHVS, CDR2 FQNEAQ. After removal of 4 bases from V and 0 bases from J, the junction contained 8 bases not matched to a gene. CDR3 nucleotides: TGTGCCAGCAGCTCAAAGGGGACAGGTTATAGCAATCAGCCCCAGCATTTT. Encoded protein: CASSSKGTGYSNQPQHF.